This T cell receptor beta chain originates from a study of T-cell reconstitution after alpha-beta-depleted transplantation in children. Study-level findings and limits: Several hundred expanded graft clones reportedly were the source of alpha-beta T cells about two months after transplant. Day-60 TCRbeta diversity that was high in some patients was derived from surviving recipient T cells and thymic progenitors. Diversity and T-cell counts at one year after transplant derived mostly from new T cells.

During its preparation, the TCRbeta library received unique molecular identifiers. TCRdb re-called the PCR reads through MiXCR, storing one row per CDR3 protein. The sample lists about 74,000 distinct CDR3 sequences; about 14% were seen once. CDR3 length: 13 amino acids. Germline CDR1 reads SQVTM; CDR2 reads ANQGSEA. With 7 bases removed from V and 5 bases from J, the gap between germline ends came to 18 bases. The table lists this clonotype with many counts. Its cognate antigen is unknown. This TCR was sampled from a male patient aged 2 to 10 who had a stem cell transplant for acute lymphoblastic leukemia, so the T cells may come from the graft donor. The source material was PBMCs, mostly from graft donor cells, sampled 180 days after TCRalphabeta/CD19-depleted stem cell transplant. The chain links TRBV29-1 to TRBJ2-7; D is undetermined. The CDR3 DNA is TGCAGCGCCGAAGGCCGTATAAGTGACGAGCAGTACTTC. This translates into CSAEGRISDEQYF.